These 31 T cell receptor beta chains share one sample of origin, sequenced in a study of T cells after yellow fever vaccination. One entry per CDR3 protein results from TCRdb running MiXCR on the 5' RACE reads. The profile shows 600,000 to 750,000 distinct CDR3 sequences, roughly an eighth of them singletons. The sample consisted of PBMCs, taken on the day of the yellow fever booster vaccination. The receptors shown here come from a man aged 25 to 40 who received the YFV17D yellow fever vaccine.

V is TRBV5-1 and J is TRBJ2-5, with 9 positions matching TRBD1. Unmatched junction bases numbered 2, after V lost 0 bases and J lost 5 bases. The CDR3 is made up of 14 amino acids. Germline assignment: CDR1 SGHRS and CDR2 YFSETQ. The CDR3 DNA follows: TGCGCCAGCAGCTTGGACAGGGGGCATGAGACCCAGTACTTC. Protein product: CASSLDRGHETQYF.

The chain links TRBV5-4 to TRBJ2-7, with D tentatively TRBD2 (7 bases). Trimming cost V 1 base and J 3 bases, with 11 bases left between them. Germline-derived CDR1 and CDR2 are SGHNT and YYREEE (reference sequence). The CDR3 sequence is 14 residues long. The CDR3 DNA sequence: TGTGCCAGCAGCTTGCGCGGGGGCCACTACGAGCAGTACTTC. Amino acid sequence: CASSLRGGHYEQYF.

J is TRBJ1-4 and V is TRBV20-1; D is ambiguous. Germline CDR1 is DFQATT and CDR2 is SNEGSKA (reference sequence). The V gene lost 0 bases and the J gene lost 10 bases, with 15 bases spanning the gap. The CDR3 totals 14 residues. The CDR3 region is CSARDGDKIGKLFF. CDR3 coding DNA: TGCAGTGCTAGAGATGGGGATAAGATCGGAAAACTGTTTTTT.

This clonotype was detected a few times. This CDR3 is CASSLNGRGKLFF. The CDR3, as DNA: TGTGCCAGCAGCTTGAATGGTAGGGGGAAACTGTTTTTT. The V and J genes are TRBV12-3 or TRBV12-4 and TRBJ1-4, with D tentatively TRBD1 (6 bases). V was cut by 6 bases and J by 11 bases, with 16 bases left in between. The CDR3 has 13 residues.

This clonotype was detected a few times. V and J are TRBV6-1 and TRBJ2-1, with 7 bases fitting TRBD2. This CDR3 is 17 amino acids long. Germline V gene lookup returns CDR1 MNHNS and CDR2 SASEGT. The trim removed 6 bases at V and 8 bases at J, leaving 19 bases unmatched. The CDR3 DNA follows: TGTGCCAGCAGGACAAGAGGCGGGGCGGGAGCGTCGGATGAGCAGTTCTTC. Residues: CASRTRGGAGASDEQFF.

This clonotype has only a few counts. J is TRBJ1-2 and V is TRBV28, with 7 bases lining up with TRBD1. The germline V gene encodes CDR1 MDHEN and CDR2 SYDVKM. The CDR3 extends over 19 amino acids. With V trimmed by 4 bases and J by 4 bases, 21 bases remained unmatched. CDR3 in amino acids: CASSSLVRQGNVVSYGYTF. CDR3 DNA sequence: TGTGCCAGCAGTTCCCTGGTCCGACAGGGAAATGTGGTGAGCTATGGCTACACCTTC.

In this sample, this clonotype turned up a few times. The genes are TRBV20-1 and TRBJ2-5, with 7 nucleotides matching TRBD2. J gave up 3 bases and V 7 bases, and 5 bases lay outside the gene matches. Germline V lookup: CDR1 DFQATT, CDR2 SNEGSKA (reference sequence). The CDR3 extends over 12 amino acids. CDR3 nucleotides: TGCAGTGTGGGGGGGATCGAAGAGACCCAGTACTTC. Its protein product is CSVGGIEETQYF.

The table lists this clonotype with many counts. The chain links TRBV7-6 to TRBJ1-2, with D unresolved. This CDR3 has 15 residues. Germline values: CDR1 SGHVS, CDR2 FNYEAQ. Trimming shortened V by 1 base and J by 3 bases, and 12 bases separated the two germline ends. CDR3 in DNA: TGTGCCAGCAGCTTAGGGCAGAGAGAGCACTATGGCTACACCTTC. This codes for CASSLGQREHYGYTF.

This clonotype was seen a handful of times. V is TRBV5-1 and J is TRBJ2-3; TRBD1 agrees at 7 bases. Unmatched junction bases numbered 3, after V lost 0 bases and J lost 2 bases. Germline values: CDR1 SGHRS, CDR2 YFSETQ. The CDR3 covers 15 residues. The CDR3 bases are TGCGCCAGCAGCTTGGGGGACAGCTACACAGATACGCAGTATTTT. As protein: CASSLGDSYTDTQYF. Full variable domain (missing parts from reference TRBV5-1 and TRBJ2-3): KAGVTQTPRYLIKTRGQQVTLSCSPISGHRSVSWYQQTPGQGLQFLFEYFSETQRNKGNFPGRFSGRQFSNSRSEMNVSTLELGDSALYLCASSLGDSYTDTQYFGPGTRLTVL.

In this sample, this clonotype turned up a few times. In DNA, the CDR3 is TGTGCCAGCGGTAACTTCGGGGGGAACACCTATGAGCAGTTCTTC. Translating it yields CASGNFGGNTYEQFF. The chain links TRBV7-2 to TRBJ2-1; 7 bases agree with TRBD2. The CDR3 contains 15 residues. The ends lost 8 bases at V and 8 bases at J; junction bases unmatched: 15. Germline V gene data show CDR1 as SGHTA and CDR2 as FQGNSA.

The CDR3 DNA is TGCAGTGCTAGGGGTGGGGCTAGCGGGAACGAGCAGTACTTC. Its protein product is CSARGGASGNEQYF. This sequence joins TRBV20-1 and TRBJ2-7, with 9 bases that match TRBD2. Germline V gene sequence: CDR1 DFQATT, CDR2 SNEGSKA (reference sequence). This CDR3 spans 14 amino acids. The ends lost 3 bases at V and 5 bases at J; junction bases unmatched: 8.

This clonotype occurred a few times. Written as DNA, the CDR3 is TGCAGTGCTAGGGCCGTTCCGGGACATGTGAACACTGAAGCTTTCTTT. It codes for CSARAVPGHVNTEAFF. The V call is TRBV20-1, the J call TRBJ1-1; tentative D call: TRBD1 (6 bases). The CDR3 has 16 residues. The V end lost 3 bases, the J end lost 0 bases, and 17 bases lay between the germline ends. Germline V gene data show CDR1 as DFQATT and CDR2 as SNEGSKA (reference sequence).

There are a few counts of this clonotype. The chain employs TRBV5-1 and TRBJ2-7; 7 bases agree with TRBD1. CDR1 is SGHRS and CDR2 is YFSETQ in the germline V gene. With 4 bases clipped from V and 4 bases from J, the junction kept 11 bases outside the gene matches. The CDR3 covers 15 residues. CDR3 DNA sequence: TGCGCCAGCAGCGCCGAACAGGGGATTGGGTACGAGCAGTACTTC. Translated: CASSAEQGIGYEQYF. Filled out from reference TRBV5-1 and TRBJ2-7, the complete variable domain reads KAGVTQTPRYLIKTRGQQVTLSCSPISGHRSVSWYQQTPGQGLQFLFEYFSETQRNKGNFPGRFSGRQFSNSRSEMNVSTLELGDSALYLCASSAEQGIGYEQYFGPGTRLTVT.

The chain couples TRBV23-1 to TRBJ2-7, with TRBD1 matching 7 bases. TRBV23-1 is known as an ORF, though its function is uncertain. J lost 1 base, V lost 2 bases, and 5 bases had no gene match. The CDR3 is 15 amino acids. The CDR3 loop reads CASSQRDSRSYEQYF. The CDR3 DNA sequence: TGCGCCAGCAGTCAACGGGACAGCCGATCCTACGAGCAGTACTTC.

The chain employs TRBV20-1 and TRBJ2-5; 12 bases fit TRBD2. This CDR3 contains 15 residues. V lost 6 bases, J lost 3 bases, and 8 bases stayed unmatched. Germline CDR1 and CDR2: DFQATT and SNEGSKA (reference sequence). CDR3 DNA sequence: TGCAGTGCCACTAGGACTAGCGGGAAAGAAGAGACCCAGTACTTC. Translated: CSATRTSGKEETQYF.

This clonotype was seen ten or more times. V usage is TRBV7-9 and J usage is TRBJ2-1; D gene uncertain. CDR1 SEHNR and CDR2 FQNEAQ come from the germline V gene (reference sequence). This CDR3 contains 13 residues. With 1 base removed from V and 9 bases from J, the gap between germline ends came to 10 bases. This chain's CDR3 is CASSLGEVGEQFF. CDR3 DNA: TGTGCCAGCAGCTTAGGTGAGGTCGGTGAGCAGTTCTTC.

This chain connects TRBV18 to TRBJ2-7; a weak D match, TRBD1 (6 bases). This CDR3 region has 13 residues. Germline V gives CDR1 KGHSH, CDR2 LQKENI. V was pared by 1 base and J by 7 bases, with 11 bases between. CDR3 in amino acids: CASSPRNRDEQYF. CDR3 in DNA: TGTGCCAGCTCACCACGAAACAGGGATGAGCAGTACTTC.

Turning to this clonotype: A read error may be the cause here, since a much bigger clone is one base away. The V and J genes are TRBV7-2 and TRBJ2-5; D may be TRBD2 (5 bases). Germline-derived CDR1 and CDR2 are SGHTA and FQGNSA. This CDR3 spans 12 amino acids. In DNA form, the CDR3 reads TGTTCCAGCAGAGCGGACCAAGAGACCCAGTACTTC. This codes for CSSRADQETQYF.

This clonotype has just a few counts. V and J are TRBV30 and TRBJ2-1, with 9 nucleotides matching TRBD2. The CDR3 extends over 13 amino acids. With 2 bases clipped from V and 10 bases from J, the junction kept 6 bases outside the gene matches. Germline CDR1 is GTSNPN and CDR2 is SVGIG (reference sequence). CDR3 region: CAWSWREGDEQFF. CDR3 sequence (DNA): TGTGCCTGGAGTTGGCGGGAGGGGGACGAGCAGTTCTTC.

This clonotype has only one observation. The chain carries TRBV27 and TRBJ2-7, with 8 bases aligning to TRBD2. The CDR3 spans 16 residues. The germline gives CDR1 MNHEY, CDR2 SMNVEV (reference sequence). The V gene end was trimmed by 5 bases and the J gene end by 5 bases; junction bases not matched to a gene: 14. For the CDR3, the DNA is TGTGCCAGCAGTCCGCGGACTAAGCGGGAGATTAACGAGCAGTACTTC. This translates into CASSPRTKREINEQYF.

The rearrangement uses TRBV29-1 and TRBJ2-1; TRBD2 agrees at 8 bases. CDR1 is SQVTM and CDR2 is ANQGSEA in the germline V gene. The CDR3 covers 14 residues. V lost 8 bases, J lost 0 bases, and 6 bases stayed unmatched. As DNA, the CDR3 is TGCAGCCACACGGGGGGGAGCTCCTACAATGAGCAGTTCTTC. It yields the protein CSHTGGSSYNEQFF.

This clonotype appeared many times. The rearrangement uses TRBV7-9 and TRBJ2-3, with D perhaps TRBD2 (5 bases). This CDR3 spans 14 amino acids. The V gene's germline CDR1 is SEHNR and CDR2 FQNEAQ (reference sequence). Trimming left V 3 bases short and J 7 bases short, with 14 bases between. The CDR3 loop reads CASSLAGGEYTQYF. The DNA of the CDR3 is TGTGCCAGCAGCTTGGCGGGCGGAGAATATACGCAGTATTTT. The full variable domain, its missing parts supplied by reference TRBV7-9 and TRBJ2-3, is DTGVSQNPRHKITKRGQNVTFRCDPISEHNRLYWYRQTLGQGPEFLTYFQNEAQLEKSRLLSDRFSAERPKGSFSTLEIQRTEQGDSAMYLCASSLAGGEYTQYFGPGTRLTVL.

V is TRBV12-3 or TRBV12-4 and J is TRBJ2-6; 8 nucleotides line up with TRBD2. CDR3 length: 17 amino acids. V trimming: 6 bases; J trimming: 0 bases; junction bases outside the gene matches: 7. For the CDR3, the DNA is TGTGCCAGCAGCCCTAGCGGGCCCGGCTCTGGGGCCAACGTCCTGACTTTC. Translation gives CASSPSGPGSGANVLTF.

The chain uses TRBV12-3 or TRBV12-4 and TRBJ2-1; 8 bases agree with TRBD2. This CDR3 comprises 16 residues. With 3 bases clipped from V and 4 bases from J, the junction kept 8 bases outside the gene matches. CDR3 sequence reads: CASSFLSGNTYNEQFF. The CDR3 DNA reads as TGTGCCAGCAGTTTTCTTAGCGGGAATACGTACAATGAGCAGTTCTTC.

This clonotype was observed a handful of times. V is TRBV2 and J is TRBJ2-7; D remains ambiguous. Germline V gene sequence: CDR1 SNHLY, CDR2 FYNNEI. The germline V and J ends were trimmed by 6 bases and 2 bases, with 14 bases remaining between them. The length of the CDR3 is 14 residues. For the CDR3, the DNA is TGTGCCAGCAGGTCGACACCCACGACCTACGAGCAGTACTTC. It yields the protein CASRSTPTTYEQYF.

This clonotype was detected a few times. The chain uses TRBV6-1 and TRBJ1-6; TRBD1 aligns across 11 bases. Germline CDR1 reads MNHNS; CDR2 reads SASEGT. The trim removed 8 bases at V and 11 bases at J, leaving 5 bases unmatched. The CDR3 contains 13 residues. The CDR3 region is CASQDRGLTPLHF. The CDR3 nucleotides read TGTGCCAGCCAGGACAGGGGGCTTACACCCCTCCACTTT.

This clonotype was observed a few times. The V call is TRBV4-3, the J call TRBJ2-7; tentative D call: TRBD2 (6 bases). The CDR3 is 15 residues long. Per the germline V gene, CDR1 is LGHNA and CDR2 is YSLEER. Trimming pared 3 bases from V and 1 base from J, leaving 13 bases between. The CDR3 protein is CASSQLALASYEQYF. The CDR3 bases are TGCGCCAGCAGCCAGCTAGCGCTTGCTTCCTACGAGCAGTACTTC.

The V call is TRBV6-5, the J call TRBJ2-1, with 10 bases aligning to TRBD1. The V segment lost 4 bases and the J segment 6 bases; nucleotides outside the gene matches: 3. The germline CDR1 and CDR2 sequences are MNHEY and SVGAGI. The CDR3 spans 14 residues. The CDR3 DNA sequence: TGTGCCAGCAGTTCCGGGACAGGGGTCAATGAGCAGTTCTTC. Its protein is CASSSGTGVNEQFF.

The CDR3 coding sequence is TGTGCCAGCAGTTTAAAAAGGGATCAGCCCCAGCATTTT. This sequence encodes CASSLKRDQPQHF. The rearrangement uses TRBV12-3 or TRBV12-4 and TRBJ1-5; D is unresolved. Trimming cost V 2 bases and J 5 bases, with 7 bases left between them. The CDR3 is made up of 13 amino acids.

The gene calls are TRBV20-1 and TRBJ2-2; the match to TRBD2 covers 7 bases. Germline-derived CDR1 and CDR2 are DFQATT and SNEGSKA (reference sequence). This CDR3 region has 16 residues. V trimming: 0 bases; J trimming: 0 bases; junction bases outside the gene matches: 4. Written as DNA, the CDR3 is TGCAGTGCTAGAGAGGGAAGCGGGGCGAACACCGGGGAGCTGTTTTTT. Translation: CSAREGSGANTGELFF.

In its sample, this clonotype was seen a few times. The chain recombines TRBV7-9 with TRBJ2-1, with TRBD2 matching over 10 bases. The germline V gene has CDR1 SEHNR and CDR2 FQNEAQ (reference sequence). The CDR3 extends over 17 amino acids. After removal of 0 bases from V and 9 bases from J, the junction contained 11 bases not matched to a gene. For the CDR3, the DNA is TGTGCCAGCAGCTTAGCGGGGCCTAGCGGGAGAATGGTTGAGCAGTTCTTC. Translation gives CASSLAGPSGRMVEQFF.